The present T cell receptor beta chain was sequenced within a study of molecular identifiers for immune sequencing clone quantification. Study-level points and caveats: Clonotypes surpassing 20 RNA copies contained over 98% of effector molecules, versus under 1% in naive cells.

Between 20,000 and 1,000,000 sorted cells, with 10%, 30% or 50% RNA, yielded naive CD8 libraries. The V end was cut by 2 bases, the J end by 2 bases, with 13 bases between. CDR1 is SGHTA and CDR2 is FQGNSA in the germline V gene. CDR3 length: 15 amino acids. Ten or more counts support this clonotype. Its antigen remains unknown. Previously described methods and listed TCR primers were employed for the bulk TCR libraries. TCRdb reprocessed the PCR reads with MiXCR, giving one entry per CDR3 protein. This table holds fewer than 350,000 distinct CDR3 sequences, 20% to 25% found once. The chain has TRBV7-2 and TRBJ2-7; possibly TRBD1 or TRBD2 for D (5 bases each). Sequenced input: naive CD8+ T cells from blood, with Jurkat cell RNA spiked in. As for subset: FACS-sorted CD8+CD4-CCR7+CD45RA+ naive T cells. The source is a human donor in good health. Some libraries in this study had Jurkat cell RNA spiked in. CDR3 sequence reads: CASSLSREIPYEQYF. Written as DNA, the CDR3 is TGTGCCAGCAGCTTATCCAGGGAGATTCCCTACGAGCAGTACTTC.